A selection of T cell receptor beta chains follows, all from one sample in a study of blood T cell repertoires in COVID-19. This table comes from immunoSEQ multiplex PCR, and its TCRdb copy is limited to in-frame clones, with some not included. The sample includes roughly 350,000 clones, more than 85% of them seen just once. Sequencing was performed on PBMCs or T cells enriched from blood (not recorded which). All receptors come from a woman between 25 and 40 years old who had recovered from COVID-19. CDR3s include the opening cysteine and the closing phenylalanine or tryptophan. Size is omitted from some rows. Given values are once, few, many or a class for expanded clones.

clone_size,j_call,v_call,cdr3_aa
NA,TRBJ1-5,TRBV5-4,CASSLMGAGNQPQHF
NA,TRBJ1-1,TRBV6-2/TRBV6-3,CASSYSWGGANTEAFF
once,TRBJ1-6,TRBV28,CASSLPYLAALHF
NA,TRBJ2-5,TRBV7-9,CASSSSGFQETQYF
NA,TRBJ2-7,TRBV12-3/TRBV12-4,CASSFASYEQYF
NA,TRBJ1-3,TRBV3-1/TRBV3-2,CASSRPGTGNTIYF
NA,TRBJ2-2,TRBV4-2,CASSRDGGNTGELFF
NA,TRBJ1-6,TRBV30,CAWSVTAYNSPLHF
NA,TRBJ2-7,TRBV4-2,CASSQAGYKNEQYF
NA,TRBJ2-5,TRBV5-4,CASSLYRGGYQETQYF
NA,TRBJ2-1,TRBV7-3,CASSQNTGLNEQFF
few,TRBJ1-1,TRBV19,CASSNQGIIEAEAFF
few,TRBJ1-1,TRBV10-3,CAISESVGGTEAFF
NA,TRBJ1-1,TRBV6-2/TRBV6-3,CASSTGGNTEAFF
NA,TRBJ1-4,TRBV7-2,CASSLGVNEKLFF
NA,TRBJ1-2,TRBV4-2,CASSHGYRGNYGYTF